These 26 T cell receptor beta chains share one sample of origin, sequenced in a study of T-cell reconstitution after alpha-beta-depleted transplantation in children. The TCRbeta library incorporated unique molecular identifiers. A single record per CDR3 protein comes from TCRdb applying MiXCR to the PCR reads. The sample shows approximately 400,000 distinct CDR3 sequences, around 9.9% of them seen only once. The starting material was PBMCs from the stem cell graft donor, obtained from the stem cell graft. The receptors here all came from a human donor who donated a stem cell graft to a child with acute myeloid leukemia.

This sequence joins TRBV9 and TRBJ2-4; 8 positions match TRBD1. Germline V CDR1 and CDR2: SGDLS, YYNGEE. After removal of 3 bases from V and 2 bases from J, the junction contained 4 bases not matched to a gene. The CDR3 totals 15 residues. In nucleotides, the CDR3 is TGTGCCAGCAGCGACAGGACAGGGACCAAAAACATTCAGTACTTC. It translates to CASSDRTGTKNIQYF.

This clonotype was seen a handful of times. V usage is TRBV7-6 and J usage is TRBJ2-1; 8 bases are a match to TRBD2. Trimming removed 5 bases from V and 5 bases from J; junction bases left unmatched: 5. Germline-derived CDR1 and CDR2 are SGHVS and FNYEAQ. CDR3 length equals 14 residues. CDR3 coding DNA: TGTGCCAGCAGCGGGGTAGCGGGGCACAATGAGCAGTTCTTC. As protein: CASSGVAGHNEQFF.

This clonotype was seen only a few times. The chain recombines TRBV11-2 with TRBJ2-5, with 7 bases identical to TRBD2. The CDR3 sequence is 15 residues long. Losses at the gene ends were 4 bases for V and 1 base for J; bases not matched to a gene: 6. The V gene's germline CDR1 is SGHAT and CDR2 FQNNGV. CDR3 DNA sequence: TGTGCCAGCAGCTCGGCTAGCGGCAGCCAAGAGACCCAGTACTTC. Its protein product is CASSSASGSQETQYF.

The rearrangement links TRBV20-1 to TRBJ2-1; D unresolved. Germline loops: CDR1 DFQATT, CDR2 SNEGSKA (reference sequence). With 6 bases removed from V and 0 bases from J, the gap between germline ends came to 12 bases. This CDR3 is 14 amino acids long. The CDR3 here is CSAIPESSYNEQFF. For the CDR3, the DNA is TGCAGTGCCATACCAGAAAGCTCCTACAATGAGCAGTTCTTC.

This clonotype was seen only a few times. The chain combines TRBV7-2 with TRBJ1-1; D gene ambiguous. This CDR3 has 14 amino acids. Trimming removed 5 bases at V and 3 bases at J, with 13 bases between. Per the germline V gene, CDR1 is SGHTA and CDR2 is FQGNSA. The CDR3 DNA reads TGTGCCAGCAGCCAAACGGGAATTGACACTGAAGCTTTCTTT. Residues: CASSQTGIDTEAFF. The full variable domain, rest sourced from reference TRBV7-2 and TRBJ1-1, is GAGVSQSPSNKVTEKGKDVELRCDPISGHTALYWYRQSLGQGLEFLIYFQGNSAPDKSGLPSDRFSAERTGGSVSTLTIQRTQQEDSAVYLCASSQTGIDTEAFFGQGTRLTVV.

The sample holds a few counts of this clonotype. The CDR3 protein is CAISDYFGQPQHF. DNA for the CDR3: TGTGCCATCAGTGATTATTTCGGCCAGCCCCAGCATTTT. The J gene is TRBJ1-5, the V gene TRBV10-3; D remains unclear. Germline V gene sequence: CDR1 ENHRY, CDR2 SYGVKD. The CDR3 runs 13 residues. Trimming stripped 3 bases from V and 7 bases from J, with 10 bases between.

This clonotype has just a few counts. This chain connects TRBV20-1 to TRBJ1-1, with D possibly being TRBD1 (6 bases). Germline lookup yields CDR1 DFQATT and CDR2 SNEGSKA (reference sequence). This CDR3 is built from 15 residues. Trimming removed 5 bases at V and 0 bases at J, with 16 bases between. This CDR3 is CSAPRTAGMNTEAFF. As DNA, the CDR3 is TGCAGTGCTCCAAGGACAGCGGGCATGAACACTGAAGCTTTCTTT.

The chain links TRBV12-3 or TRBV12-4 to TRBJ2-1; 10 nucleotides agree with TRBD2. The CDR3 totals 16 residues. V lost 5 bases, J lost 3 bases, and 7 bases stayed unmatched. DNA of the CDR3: TGTGCCAGCAGTCCATTAGCGGGAGGTAACTACAATGAGCAGTTCTTC. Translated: CASSPLAGGNYNEQFF.

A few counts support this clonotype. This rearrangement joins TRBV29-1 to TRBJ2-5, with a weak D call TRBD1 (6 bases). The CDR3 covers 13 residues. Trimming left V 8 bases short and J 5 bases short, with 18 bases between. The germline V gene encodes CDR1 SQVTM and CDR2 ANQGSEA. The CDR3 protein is CSIMVGARETQYF. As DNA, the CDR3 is TGCAGCATCATGGTGGGGGCCCGGGAGACCCAGTACTTC. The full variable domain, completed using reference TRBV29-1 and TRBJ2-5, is SAVISQKPSRDICQRGTSLTIQCQVDSQVTMMFWYRQQPGQSLTLIATANQGSEATYESGFVIDKFPISRPNLTFSTLTVSNMSPEDSSIYLCSIMVGARETQYFGPGTRLLVL.

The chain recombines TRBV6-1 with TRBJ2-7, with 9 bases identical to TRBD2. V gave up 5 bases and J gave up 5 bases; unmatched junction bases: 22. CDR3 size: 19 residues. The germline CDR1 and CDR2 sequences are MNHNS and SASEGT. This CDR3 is CASSPARASGTRKGDEQYF. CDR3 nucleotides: TGTGCCAGCAGTCCCGCCCGGGCTAGCGGGACCCGGAAGGGGGACGAGCAGTACTTC.

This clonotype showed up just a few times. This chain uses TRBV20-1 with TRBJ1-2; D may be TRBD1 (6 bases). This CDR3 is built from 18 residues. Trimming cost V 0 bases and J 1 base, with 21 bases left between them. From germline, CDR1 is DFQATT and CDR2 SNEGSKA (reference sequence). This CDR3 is CSAREIGRPQGHNYGYTF. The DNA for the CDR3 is TGCAGTGCTAGAGAAATAGGAAGGCCACAGGGACATAACTATGGCTACACCTTC.

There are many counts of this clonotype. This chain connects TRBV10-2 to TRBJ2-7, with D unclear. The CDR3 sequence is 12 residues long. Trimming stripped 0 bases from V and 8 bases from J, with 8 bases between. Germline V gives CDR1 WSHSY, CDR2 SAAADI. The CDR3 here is CASSESSEKQYV. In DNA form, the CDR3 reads TGCGCCAGCAGTGAGTCGTCGGAGAAGCAGTACGTC.

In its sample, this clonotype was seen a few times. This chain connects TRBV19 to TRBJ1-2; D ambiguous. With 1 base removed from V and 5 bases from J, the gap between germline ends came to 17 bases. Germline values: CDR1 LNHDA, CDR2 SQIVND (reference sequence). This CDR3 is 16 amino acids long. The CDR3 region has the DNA TGTGCCAGTAGTATAGTGCCCGGCGGTACGGGTTATGGCTACACCTTC. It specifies CASSIVPGGTGYGYTF.

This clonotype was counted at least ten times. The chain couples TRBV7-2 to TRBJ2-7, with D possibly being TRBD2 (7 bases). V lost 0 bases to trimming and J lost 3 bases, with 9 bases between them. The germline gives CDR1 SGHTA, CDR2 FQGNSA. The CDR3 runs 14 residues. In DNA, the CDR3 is TGTGCCAGCAGCTTAGCGGGGGGGCTCTACGAGCAGTACTTC. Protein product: CASSLAGGLYEQYF.

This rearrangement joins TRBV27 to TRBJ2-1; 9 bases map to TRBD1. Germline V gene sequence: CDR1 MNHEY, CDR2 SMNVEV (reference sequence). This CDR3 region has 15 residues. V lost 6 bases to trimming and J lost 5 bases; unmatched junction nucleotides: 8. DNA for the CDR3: TGTGCCAGCAGCCAGACAGGGGGGCAAAACAATGAGCAGTTCTTC. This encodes CASSQTGGQNNEQFF.

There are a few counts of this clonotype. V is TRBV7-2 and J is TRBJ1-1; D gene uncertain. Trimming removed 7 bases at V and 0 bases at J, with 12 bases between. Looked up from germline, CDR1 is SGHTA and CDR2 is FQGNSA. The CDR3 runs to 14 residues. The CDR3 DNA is TGTGCCAGCACGAAGACGGCAATGAACACTGAAGCTTTCTTT. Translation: CASTKTAMNTEAFF.

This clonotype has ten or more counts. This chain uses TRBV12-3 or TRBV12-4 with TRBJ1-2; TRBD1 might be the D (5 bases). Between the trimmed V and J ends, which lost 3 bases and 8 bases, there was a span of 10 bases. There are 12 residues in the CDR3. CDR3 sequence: CASSFGGGGYTF. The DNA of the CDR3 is TGTGCCAGCAGTTTCGGGGGTGGGGGCTACACCTTC.

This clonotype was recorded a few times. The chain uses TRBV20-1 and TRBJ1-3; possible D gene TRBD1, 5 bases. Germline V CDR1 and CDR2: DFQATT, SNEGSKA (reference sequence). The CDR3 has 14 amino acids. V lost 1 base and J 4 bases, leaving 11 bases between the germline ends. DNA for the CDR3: TGCAGTGCTAGAGCTCGTACAGGCGGAAACACCATATATTTT. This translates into CSARARTGGNTIYF.

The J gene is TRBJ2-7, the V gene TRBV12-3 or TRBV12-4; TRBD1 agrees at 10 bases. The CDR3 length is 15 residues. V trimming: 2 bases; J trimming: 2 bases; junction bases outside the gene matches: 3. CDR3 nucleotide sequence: TGTGCCAGCAGTTTAAGGGGACAGGGGCCCTACGAGCAGTACTTC. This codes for CASSLRGQGPYEQYF.

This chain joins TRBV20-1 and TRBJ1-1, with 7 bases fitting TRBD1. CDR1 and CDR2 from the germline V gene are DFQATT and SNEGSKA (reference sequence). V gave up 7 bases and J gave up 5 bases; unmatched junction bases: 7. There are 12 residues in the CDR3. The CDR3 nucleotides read TGCAGTGTTAACAGGGGAGGAACTGAAGCTTTCTTT. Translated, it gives CSVNRGGTEAFF.

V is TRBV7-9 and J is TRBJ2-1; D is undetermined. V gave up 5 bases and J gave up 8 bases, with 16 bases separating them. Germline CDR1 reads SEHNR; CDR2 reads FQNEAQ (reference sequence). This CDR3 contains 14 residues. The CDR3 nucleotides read TGTGCCAGCAGCCCCCGAAGGCTTAAGGATGAGCAGTTCTTC. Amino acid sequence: CASSPRRLKDEQFF.

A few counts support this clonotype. CDR3 region: CASSQAPDRAGDTQYF. For the CDR3, the DNA is TGTGCCAGCAGCCAAGCTCCGGACAGGGCGGGAGATACGCAGTATTTT. The V gene is TRBV3-1, the J gene TRBJ2-3; 8 bases fit TRBD1. Per germline, CDR1 LGHDT and CDR2 YNNKEL (reference sequence). The CDR3 consists of 16 residues. The junction had 8 bases not matched to a gene; V was cut back by 1 base and J by 5 bases.

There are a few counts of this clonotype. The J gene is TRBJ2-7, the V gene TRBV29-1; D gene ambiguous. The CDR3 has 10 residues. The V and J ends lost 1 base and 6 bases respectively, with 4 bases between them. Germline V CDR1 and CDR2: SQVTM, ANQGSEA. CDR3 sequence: CSVEVGEQYF. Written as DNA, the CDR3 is TGCAGCGTTGAAGTGGGCGAGCAGTACTTC.

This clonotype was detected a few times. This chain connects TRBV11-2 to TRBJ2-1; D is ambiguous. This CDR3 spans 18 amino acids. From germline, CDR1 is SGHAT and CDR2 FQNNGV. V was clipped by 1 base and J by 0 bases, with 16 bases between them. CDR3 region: CASSLVSTGLSSYNEQFF. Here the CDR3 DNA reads TGTGCCAGCAGCTTAGTGTCCACGGGCCTTAGCTCCTACAATGAGCAGTTCTTC. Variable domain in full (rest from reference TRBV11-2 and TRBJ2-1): EAGVAQSPRYKIIEKRQSVAFWCNPISGHATLYWYQQILGQGPKLLIQFQNNGVVDDSQLPKDRFSAERLKGVDSTLKIQPAKLEDSAVYLCASSLVSTGLSSYNEQFFGPGTRLTVL.

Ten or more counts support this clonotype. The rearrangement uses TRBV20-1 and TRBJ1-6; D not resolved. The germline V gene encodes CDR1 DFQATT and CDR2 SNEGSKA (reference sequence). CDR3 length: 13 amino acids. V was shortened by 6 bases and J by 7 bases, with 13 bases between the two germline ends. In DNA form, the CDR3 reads TGCAGTGCCCGTCAGGAATTCAATTCACCCCTCCACTTT. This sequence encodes CSARQEFNSPLHF.

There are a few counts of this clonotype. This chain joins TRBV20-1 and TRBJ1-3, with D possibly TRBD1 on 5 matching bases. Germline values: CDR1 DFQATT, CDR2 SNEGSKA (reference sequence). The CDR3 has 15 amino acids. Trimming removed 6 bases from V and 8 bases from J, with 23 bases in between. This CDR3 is CSASRRGVGVHTIYF. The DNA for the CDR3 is TGCAGTGCCAGCCGACGGGGGGTCGGGGTGCACACCATATATTTT.